Listed below are T cell receptor beta chains from one sample, sequenced in a study of T-cell memory formation after mild COVID-19. A single record per CDR3 protein comes from TCRdb applying MiXCR to the 5' RACE reads. The sample yields hundreds of thousands of distinct CDR3 sequences, around 24% seen once. The sequenced material came from PBMCs or a T cell subset sorted from them (not recorded which). Receptor source: an adult woman who had mild COVID-19 (a few samples of this study predate the infection). Cell type and time point are not known. CDR3s include the opening cysteine and the closing phenylalanine or tryptophan. The order of the fields is J gene, V gene, D gene, clone size, CDR3 DNA, CDR3 protein. A D gene is named only where the DNA matches it firmly. The size field is filled for only some rows; it gives once, few, many or a size class.

j_call: TRBJ1-2; v_call: TRBV4-1; d_call: NA; clone_size: NA; cdr3_nt: TGCGCCAGCAGCCAGCCAGACAGAGTCTATGGCTACACCTTC; cdr3_aa: CASSQPDRVYGYTF
j_call: TRBJ2-2; v_call: TRBV24-1; d_call: NA; clone_size: few; cdr3_nt: TGTGCCACCAGTACCTTCGCGGGGAACACCGGGGAGCTGTTTTTT; cdr3_aa: CATSTFAGNTGELFF
j_call: TRBJ2-7; v_call: TRBV7-9; d_call: NA; clone_size: few; cdr3_nt: TGTGCCAGCAACCCCGACGGAGGGGGGTTCTACGAGCAGTACTTC; cdr3_aa: CASNPDGGGFYEQYF
j_call: TRBJ1-2; v_call: TRBV28; d_call: NA; clone_size: NA; cdr3_nt: TGTGCCAGCAGTTCTGCGGGTGGGGCAGGGCTCGGTGGCTACACCTTC; cdr3_aa: CASSSAGGAGLGGYTF
j_call: TRBJ2-7; v_call: TRBV5-6; d_call: TRBD1; clone_size: NA; cdr3_nt: TGTGCCAGCAGCTTACGGACAGGCTGGGACGAGCAGTACTTC; cdr3_aa: CASSLRTGWDEQYF
j_call: TRBJ2-7; v_call: TRBV9; d_call: NA; clone_size: few; cdr3_nt: TGTGCCAGCAGCGTCAAGACAGGACCGTCCTACGAGCAGTACTTC; cdr3_aa: CASSVKTGPSYEQYF
j_call: TRBJ2-6; v_call: TRBV7-2; d_call: TRBD1; clone_size: few; cdr3_nt: TGTGCCAGCAGCTCCGGGACAGGGTTTCCTGGGGCCAACGTCCTGACTTTC; cdr3_aa: CASSSGTGFPGANVLTF
j_call: TRBJ2-1; v_call: TRBV6-6; d_call: TRBD2; clone_size: NA; cdr3_nt: TGTGCCAGTCTCCCCACCCCGTGGACCGGACTAGCGGGAGTGTCCTACAATGAGCAGTTCTTC; cdr3_aa: CASLPTPWTGLAGVSYNEQFF
j_call: TRBJ1-4; v_call: TRBV2; d_call: TRBD1; clone_size: few; cdr3_nt: TGTGCCAGCAGCCCGGGACAGAGGGCCGAAAAACTGTTTTTT; cdr3_aa: CASSPGQRAEKLFF
j_call: TRBJ2-1; v_call: TRBV13; d_call: NA; clone_size: NA; cdr3_nt: TGTGCCAGCAGCTCCAGGACCAGGGAGCAGTTCTTC; cdr3_aa: CASSSRTREQFF
j_call: TRBJ1-5; v_call: TRBV2; d_call: NA; clone_size: few; cdr3_nt: TGTGCCAGCAGTGACCAAGGTATCCATCAGCCCCAGCATTTT; cdr3_aa: CASSDQGIHQPQHF
j_call: TRBJ2-3; v_call: TRBV16; d_call: NA; clone_size: NA; cdr3_nt: TGTGCCAGCAGCCAACGGCTGGGAACAGATACGCAGTATTTT; cdr3_aa: CASSQRLGTDTQYF
j_call: TRBJ2-3; v_call: TRBV12-3/TRBV12-4; d_call: TRBD2; clone_size: many; cdr3_nt: TGTGCCAGCAGTTTATTGGGGCACGGGGGGGCTAGCACAGATACGCAGTATTTT; cdr3_aa: CASSLLGHGGASTDTQYF
j_call: TRBJ2-1; v_call: TRBV12-3/TRBV12-4; d_call: NA; clone_size: few; cdr3_nt: TGTGCCAGCAGTTTAAGTCCGAACAATGAGCAGTTCTTC; cdr3_aa: CASSLSPNNEQFF
j_call: TRBJ2-1; v_call: TRBV5-1; d_call: NA; clone_size: many; cdr3_nt: TGCGCCAGCAGCGGAGGGGCTTACAATGAGCAGTTCTTC; cdr3_aa: CASSGGAYNEQFF
j_call: TRBJ1-2; v_call: TRBV6-1; d_call: TRBD1; clone_size: once; cdr3_nt: TGTGCCAGCAGTAGAGGACAGGGTGGTGGCTACACCTTC; cdr3_aa: CASSRGQGGGYTF
j_call: TRBJ2-7; v_call: TRBV24-1; d_call: NA; clone_size: NA; cdr3_nt: TGTGCCACCAGTGCTACAGGGTACGAGCAGTACTTC; cdr3_aa: CATSATGYEQYF
j_call: TRBJ2-5; v_call: TRBV12-3/TRBV12-4; d_call: TRBD2; clone_size: few; cdr3_nt: TGTGCCAGCAAAAGGGCGACTAGCGGGGGAGAGACCCAGTACTTC; cdr3_aa: CASKRATSGGETQYF
j_call: TRBJ1-2; v_call: TRBV20-1; d_call: TRBD1; clone_size: NA; cdr3_nt: TGCAGTGCTAGAGGGACAGGGCGTGGCTACACCTTC; cdr3_aa: CSARGTGRGYTF
j_call: TRBJ2-2; v_call: TRBV5-1; d_call: TRBD2; clone_size: NA; cdr3_nt: TGCGCCAGCAGCCAGTTTAGCGGGACGAACACCGGGGAGCTGTTTTTT; cdr3_aa: CASSQFSGTNTGELFF
j_call: TRBJ1-1; v_call: TRBV10-3; d_call: NA; clone_size: NA; cdr3_nt: TGTGCCATCGGGTCTCCGGGCGCGAACACTGAAGCTTTCTTT; cdr3_aa: CAIGSPGANTEAFF
j_call: TRBJ2-5; v_call: TRBV7-9; d_call: TRBD2; clone_size: NA; cdr3_nt: TGCGCCAGCAGCAGAGCCCCACTAGCGGACCAAGAGACCCAGTACTTC; cdr3_aa: CASSRAPLADQETQYF
j_call: TRBJ2-1; v_call: TRBV3-1; d_call: TRBD2; clone_size: NA; cdr3_nt: TGTGCCAGCACCAGAGCAACTAGCGGGGACAACAATGAGCAGTTCTTC; cdr3_aa: CASTRATSGDNNEQFF
j_call: TRBJ2-1; v_call: TRBV9; d_call: NA; clone_size: NA; cdr3_nt: TGTGCCAGCAGCGTAGGGGTGGTGGGGGATGAGCAGTTCTTC; cdr3_aa: CASSVGVVGDEQFF
j_call: TRBJ1-6; v_call: TRBV5-5; d_call: NA; clone_size: few; cdr3_nt: TGTGCCAGCCACTGGGACAATTCACCCCTCCACTTT; cdr3_aa: CASHWDNSPLHF
j_call: TRBJ1-1; v_call: TRBV3-1; d_call: NA; clone_size: NA; cdr3_nt: TGTGCCAGCAGCCCGGCCCTGGAGGCTGAAGCTTTCTTT; cdr3_aa: CASSPALEAEAFF
j_call: TRBJ2-3; v_call: TRBV5-5; d_call: TRBD2; clone_size: few; cdr3_nt: TGTGCCAGCAGCTTTGCCCGACTAGCGGAGGGGGGCACAGATACGCAGTATTTT; cdr3_aa: CASSFARLAEGGTDTQYF
j_call: TRBJ1-4; v_call: TRBV12-3/TRBV12-4; d_call: TRBD1; clone_size: few; cdr3_nt: TGTGCCAGCAGTTTTTCGCGGACAGGGATTGAAAAACTGTTTTTT; cdr3_aa: CASSFSRTGIEKLFF
j_call: TRBJ1-5; v_call: TRBV19; d_call: TRBD1; clone_size: few; cdr3_nt: TGTGCCAGTAGGAAAACCGAAGGGGGCCGTCAGCCCCAGCATTTT; cdr3_aa: CASRKTEGGRQPQHF
j_call: TRBJ1-5; v_call: TRBV20-1; d_call: NA; clone_size: NA; cdr3_nt: TGCAGTGCTAGGCAAGGCTATCGGGAGAATCAGCCCCAGCATTTT; cdr3_aa: CSARQGYRENQPQHF
j_call: TRBJ1-1; v_call: TRBV3-1; d_call: TRBD1; clone_size: few; cdr3_nt: TGTGCCAGCAGCCCCGACAGGGGGGCCAACACTGAAGCTTTCTTT; cdr3_aa: CASSPDRGANTEAFF
j_call: TRBJ2-7; v_call: TRBV7-2; d_call: TRBD2; clone_size: few; cdr3_nt: TGTGCCAGCAGCTTAGTCCCGGTGCAGGGAGGGTACGAGCAGTACTTC; cdr3_aa: CASSLVPVQGGYEQYF
j_call: TRBJ1-1; v_call: TRBV5-1; d_call: NA; clone_size: few; cdr3_nt: TGCGCCAGCAGCTATACCCAAGGGAGAAACACTGAAGCTTTCTTT; cdr3_aa: CASSYTQGRNTEAFF
j_call: TRBJ2-2; v_call: TRBV7-9; d_call: TRBD1; clone_size: NA; cdr3_nt: TGTGCCAGCAGCTCGGACAGGGGAGGCACCGGGGAGCTGTTTTTT; cdr3_aa: CASSSDRGGTGELFF
j_call: TRBJ1-2; v_call: TRBV7-2; d_call: TRBD1; clone_size: NA; cdr3_nt: TGTGCCAGCAGCTCTCTACCGGGGACAGCAACCTTC; cdr3_aa: CASSSLPGTATF
j_call: TRBJ2-1; v_call: TRBV28; d_call: TRBD1; clone_size: few; cdr3_nt: TGTGCCAGCACGACAGGGGAGATTGAGCAGTTCTTC; cdr3_aa: CASTTGEIEQFF
j_call: TRBJ2-3; v_call: TRBV12-3/TRBV12-4; d_call: NA; clone_size: few; cdr3_nt: TGTGCCAGCAGTCGCAGGACGGATGTGACGCAGTATTTT; cdr3_aa: CASSRRTDVTQYF
j_call: TRBJ1-4; v_call: TRBV12-3/TRBV12-4; d_call: NA; clone_size: NA; cdr3_nt: TGTGCCAGCAGTTTAGGAGGCCTTAATGAAAAACTGTTTTTT; cdr3_aa: CASSLGGLNEKLFF
j_call: TRBJ2-5; v_call: TRBV10-3; d_call: TRBD1; clone_size: few; cdr3_nt: TGTGCCATCAGTGAGGGCCCCGGGACAGGGGACCAAGAGACCCAGTACTTC; cdr3_aa: CAISEGPGTGDQETQYF
j_call: TRBJ2-7; v_call: TRBV27; d_call: NA; clone_size: few; cdr3_nt: TGTGCCAGCAGTTCACCTGGAGAGAACCAGTACTTC; cdr3_aa: CASSSPGENQYF
j_call: TRBJ1-2; v_call: TRBV7-2; d_call: NA; clone_size: NA; cdr3_nt: TGTGCCAGCAGCTTAGGGTTCAGGCCCAAGGGGGACTATGGCTACACCTTC; cdr3_aa: CASSLGFRPKGDYGYTF
j_call: TRBJ2-5; v_call: TRBV7-9; d_call: NA; clone_size: few; cdr3_nt: TGTGCCAGCAGCTTCCCAGGGCCGGGGTTGGGGACCCAGTACTTC; cdr3_aa: CASSFPGPGLGTQYF
j_call: TRBJ2-1; v_call: TRBV5-1; d_call: NA; clone_size: NA; cdr3_nt: TGCGCCAGCAGCTTGGCGGGGGCGGGATACAATGAGCAGTTCTTC; cdr3_aa: CASSLAGAGYNEQFF
j_call: TRBJ2-5; v_call: TRBV24-1; d_call: NA; clone_size: once; cdr3_nt: TGTGCCACCAGTGATCCTGGTGGAGTAAATCAAGAGACCCAGTACTTC; cdr3_aa: CATSDPGGVNQETQYF
j_call: TRBJ2-1; v_call: TRBV20-1; d_call: TRBD2; clone_size: NA; cdr3_nt: TGCAGTGCTAGTCTGGGGGGGAGCTCCTACAATGAGCAGTTCTTC; cdr3_aa: CSASLGGSSYNEQFF
j_call: TRBJ2-3; v_call: TRBV5-1; d_call: TRBD2; clone_size: NA; cdr3_nt: TGCGCCAGCAGCGACGGGGGGACTCGAGGGAAGTATACGCAGTATTTT; cdr3_aa: CASSDGGTRGKYTQYF
j_call: TRBJ2-5; v_call: TRBV5-4; d_call: TRBD1; clone_size: NA; cdr3_nt: TGTGCCAGCAGTCGAGGGACAGGGGTTCGAGAGACCCAGTACTTC; cdr3_aa: CASSRGTGVRETQYF
j_call: TRBJ1-1; v_call: TRBV20-1; d_call: NA; clone_size: few; cdr3_nt: TGCAGTACCCCTCCCAAGAACACTGAAGCTTTCTTT; cdr3_aa: CSTPPKNTEAFF
j_call: TRBJ1-2; v_call: TRBV5-5; d_call: NA; clone_size: few; cdr3_nt: TGTGCCAGCAGCTCCTGGGCCTCTTCCGAGTTGAGCTACACCTTC; cdr3_aa: CASSSWASSELSYTF
j_call: TRBJ2-1; v_call: TRBV27; d_call: NA; clone_size: few; cdr3_nt: TGTGCCAGCAGTTCCCCTCCGACTAGACGGAATGAGCAGTTCTTC; cdr3_aa: CASSSPPTRRNEQFF
j_call: TRBJ2-3; v_call: TRBV29-1; d_call: NA; clone_size: NA; cdr3_nt: TGCAGCGTTGATGACTTTGTGTTGTATACGCAGTATTTT; cdr3_aa: CSVDDFVLYTQYF
j_call: TRBJ2-4; v_call: TRBV12-3/TRBV12-4; d_call: TRBD1; clone_size: NA; cdr3_nt: TGTGCCAGCAGTTTCCCGGGACAGGGGGACATTCAGTACTTC; cdr3_aa: CASSFPGQGDIQYF
j_call: TRBJ1-2; v_call: TRBV5-1; d_call: NA; clone_size: NA; cdr3_nt: TGCGCCAGCAGCTTGAATATCCCACTCTATGGCTACACCTTC; cdr3_aa: CASSLNIPLYGYTF
j_call: TRBJ2-3; v_call: TRBV5-1; d_call: NA; clone_size: few; cdr3_nt: TGCGCCAGCAGCTTGGCCCAACTCACAGATACGCAGTATTTT; cdr3_aa: CASSLAQLTDTQYF
j_call: TRBJ1-2; v_call: TRBV29-1; d_call: NA; clone_size: few; cdr3_nt: TGCAGCGTTGAGTGGCTCCCAGAGTATGGCTACACCTTC; cdr3_aa: CSVEWLPEYGYTF
j_call: TRBJ2-5; v_call: TRBV25-1; d_call: NA; clone_size: few; cdr3_nt: TGTGCCAGCAGTGAATGGGAGACCCAGTACTTC; cdr3_aa: CASSEWETQYF
j_call: TRBJ2-7; v_call: TRBV15; d_call: TRBD1; clone_size: NA; cdr3_nt: TGTGCCACCAGCAGAGGTCCGGGACAGGGGGCAGTCGGGCAGTACTTC; cdr3_aa: CATSRGPGQGAVGQYF
j_call: TRBJ2-7; v_call: TRBV29-1; d_call: NA; clone_size: NA; cdr3_nt: TGCAGCGTCATTTCCCCGGTATCCTACGAGCAGTACTTC; cdr3_aa: CSVISPVSYEQYF
j_call: TRBJ1-2; v_call: TRBV4-3; d_call: TRBD1; clone_size: NA; cdr3_nt: TGCGCCAGCAGCCAAGGACGGACAGGGGGCTATGGCTACACCTTC; cdr3_aa: CASSQGRTGGYGYTF